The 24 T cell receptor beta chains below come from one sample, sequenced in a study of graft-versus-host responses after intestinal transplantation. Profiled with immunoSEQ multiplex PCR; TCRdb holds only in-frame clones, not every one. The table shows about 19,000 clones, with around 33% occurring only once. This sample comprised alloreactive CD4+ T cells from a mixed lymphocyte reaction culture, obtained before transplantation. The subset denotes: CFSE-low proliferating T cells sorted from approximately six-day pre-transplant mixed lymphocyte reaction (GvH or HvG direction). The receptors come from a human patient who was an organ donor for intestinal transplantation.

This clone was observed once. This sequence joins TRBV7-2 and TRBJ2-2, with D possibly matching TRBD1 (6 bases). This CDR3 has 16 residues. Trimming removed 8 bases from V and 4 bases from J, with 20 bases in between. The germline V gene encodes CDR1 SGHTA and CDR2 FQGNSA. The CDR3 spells CASDKFPGVGTGELFF. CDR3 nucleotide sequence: TGTGCCAGCGATAAATTCCCAGGGGTCGGCACCGGGGAGCTGTTTTTT.

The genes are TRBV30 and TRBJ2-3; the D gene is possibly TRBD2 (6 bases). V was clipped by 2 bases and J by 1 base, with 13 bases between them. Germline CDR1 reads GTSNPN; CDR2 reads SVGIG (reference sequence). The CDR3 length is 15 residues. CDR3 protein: CAWSYGGMGTDTQYF. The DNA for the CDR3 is TGTGCCTGGAGTTACGGCGGGATGGGCACAGATACGCAGTATTTT.

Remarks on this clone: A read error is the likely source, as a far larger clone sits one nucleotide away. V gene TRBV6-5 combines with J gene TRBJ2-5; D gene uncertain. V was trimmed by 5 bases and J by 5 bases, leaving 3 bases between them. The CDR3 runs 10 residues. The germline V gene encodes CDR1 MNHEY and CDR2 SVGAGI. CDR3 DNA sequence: TGTGCCAGCAGTGAGGAGACCCAGTACTTC. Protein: CASSEETQYF.

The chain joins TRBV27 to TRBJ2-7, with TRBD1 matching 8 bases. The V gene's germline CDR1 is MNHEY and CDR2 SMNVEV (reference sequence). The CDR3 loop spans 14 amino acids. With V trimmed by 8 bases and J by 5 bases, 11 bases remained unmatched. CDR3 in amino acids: CASRPTGVGHEQYF. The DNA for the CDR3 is TGTGCCAGCCGACCGACAGGGGTGGGCCACGAGCAGTACTTC.

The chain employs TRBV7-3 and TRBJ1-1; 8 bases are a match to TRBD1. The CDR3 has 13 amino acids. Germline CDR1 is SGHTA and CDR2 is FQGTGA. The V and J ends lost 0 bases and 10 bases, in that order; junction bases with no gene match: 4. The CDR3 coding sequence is TGTGCCAGCAGCTTAACCCGGGGGACAGGAGCTTTCTTT. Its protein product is CASSLTRGTGAFF.

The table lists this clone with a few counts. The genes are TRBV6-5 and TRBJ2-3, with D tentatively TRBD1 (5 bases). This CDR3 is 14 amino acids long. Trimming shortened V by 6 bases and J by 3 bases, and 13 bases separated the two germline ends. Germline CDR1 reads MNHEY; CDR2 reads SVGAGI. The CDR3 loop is CASRQGWVTDTQYF. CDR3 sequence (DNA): TGTGCCAGCAGGCAGGGTTGGGTGACAGATACGCAGTATTTT.

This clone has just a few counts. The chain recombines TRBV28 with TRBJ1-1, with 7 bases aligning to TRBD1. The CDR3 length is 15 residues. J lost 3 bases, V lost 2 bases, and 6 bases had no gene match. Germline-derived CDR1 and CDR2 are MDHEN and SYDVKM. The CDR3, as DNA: TGTGCCAGCAGTTTAGGAGGGGGCTTTTACACTGAAGCTTTCTTT. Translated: CASSLGGGFYTEAFF.

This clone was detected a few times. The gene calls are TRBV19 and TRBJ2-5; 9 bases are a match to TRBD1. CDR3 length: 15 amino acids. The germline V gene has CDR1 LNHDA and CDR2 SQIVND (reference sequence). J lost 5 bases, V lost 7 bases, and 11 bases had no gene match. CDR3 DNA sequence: TGTGCCAGTACCGATACCGGGACAGGGCGGGAGACCCAGTACTTC. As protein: CASTDTGTGRETQYF.

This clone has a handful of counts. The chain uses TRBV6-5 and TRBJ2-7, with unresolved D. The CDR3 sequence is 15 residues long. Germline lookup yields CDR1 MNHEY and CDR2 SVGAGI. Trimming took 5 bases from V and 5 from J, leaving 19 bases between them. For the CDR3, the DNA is TGTGCCAGCAGTCTTACGGGCAATCAAGGCCACGAGCAGTACTTC. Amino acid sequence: CASSLTGNQGHEQYF.

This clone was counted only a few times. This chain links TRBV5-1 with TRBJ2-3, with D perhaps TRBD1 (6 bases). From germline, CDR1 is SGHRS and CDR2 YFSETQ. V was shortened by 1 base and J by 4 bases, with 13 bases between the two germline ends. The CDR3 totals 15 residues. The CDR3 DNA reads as TGCGCCAGCAGCTTGCAGTCGCAGGGGCCAGATACGCAGTATTTT. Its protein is CASSLQSQGPDTQYF.

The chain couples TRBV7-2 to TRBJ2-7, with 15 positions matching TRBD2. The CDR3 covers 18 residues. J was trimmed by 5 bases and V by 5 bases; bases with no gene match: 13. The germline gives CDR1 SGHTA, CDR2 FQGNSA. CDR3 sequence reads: CASSPTPGLAGGPDEQYF. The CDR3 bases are TGTGCCAGCAGCCCGACTCCTGGACTAGCGGGAGGGCCCGACGAGCAGTACTTC.

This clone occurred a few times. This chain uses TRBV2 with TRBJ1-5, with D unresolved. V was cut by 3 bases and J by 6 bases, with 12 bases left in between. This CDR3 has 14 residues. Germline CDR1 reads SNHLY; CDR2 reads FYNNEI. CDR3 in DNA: TGTGCCAGCAGTGAGGAGCCTTCATTTCAGCCCCAGCATTTT. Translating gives CASSEEPSFQPQHF.

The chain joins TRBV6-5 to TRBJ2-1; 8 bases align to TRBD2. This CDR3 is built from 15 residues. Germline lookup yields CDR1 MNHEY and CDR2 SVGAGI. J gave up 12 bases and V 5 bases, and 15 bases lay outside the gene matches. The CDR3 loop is CASSPERERGRRQFF. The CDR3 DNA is TGTGCCAGCAGTCCAGAGCGGGAGAGGGGACGGAGGCAGTTCTTC.

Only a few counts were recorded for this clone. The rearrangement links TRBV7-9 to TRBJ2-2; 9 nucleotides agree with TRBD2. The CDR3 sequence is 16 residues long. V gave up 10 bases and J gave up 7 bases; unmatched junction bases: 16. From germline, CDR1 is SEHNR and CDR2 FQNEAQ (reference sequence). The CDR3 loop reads CATLRWLSGSLGELFF. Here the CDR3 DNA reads TGTGCCACCCTACGTTGGCTTAGCGGGAGTCTCGGGGAGCTGTTTTTT. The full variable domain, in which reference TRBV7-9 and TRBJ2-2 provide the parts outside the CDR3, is DTGVSQNPRHKITKRGQNVTFRCDPISEHNRLYWYRQTLGQGPEFLTYFQNEAQLEKSRLLSDRFSAERPKGSFSTLEIQRTEQGDSAMYLCATLRWLSGSLGELFFGEGSRLTVL.

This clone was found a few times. This CDR3 reads CASSKTGLDTEAFF. The CDR3 region has the DNA TGTGCCAGTAGTAAAACGGGGTTGGACACTGAAGCTTTCTTT. The chain couples TRBV19 to TRBJ1-1; D is unclear. Trimming left V 4 bases short and J 3 bases short, with 12 bases between. Per the germline V gene, CDR1 is LNHDA and CDR2 is SQIVND (reference sequence). The CDR3 covers 14 residues.

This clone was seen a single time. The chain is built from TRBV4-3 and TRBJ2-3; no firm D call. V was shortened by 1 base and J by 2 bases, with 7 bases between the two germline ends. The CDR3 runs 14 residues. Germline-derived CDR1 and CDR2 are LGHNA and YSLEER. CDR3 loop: CASSQGLHTDTQYF. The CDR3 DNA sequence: TGCGCCAGCAGCCAAGGCCTGCACACAGATACGCAGTATTTT.

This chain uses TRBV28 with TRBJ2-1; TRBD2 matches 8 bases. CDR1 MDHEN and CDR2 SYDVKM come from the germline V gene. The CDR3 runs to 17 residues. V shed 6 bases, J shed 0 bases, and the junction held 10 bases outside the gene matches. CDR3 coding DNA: TGTGCCAGCAGAAAGAGTAGCGGGACGAGCTCCTACAATGAGCAGTTCTTC. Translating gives CASRKSSGTSSYNEQFF.

This CDR3 is CASSQAPRTSGSVYNEQFF. The CDR3 DNA sequence: TGCGCCAGCAGCCAAGCTCCTAGGACTAGCGGATCTGTATACAATGAGCAGTTCTTC. This chain uses TRBV4-1 with TRBJ2-1, with 10 bases that match TRBD2. The CDR3 loop spans 19 amino acids. With V trimmed by 1 base and J by 4 bases, 13 bases remained unmatched. Per germline, CDR1 MGHRA and CDR2 YSYEKL.

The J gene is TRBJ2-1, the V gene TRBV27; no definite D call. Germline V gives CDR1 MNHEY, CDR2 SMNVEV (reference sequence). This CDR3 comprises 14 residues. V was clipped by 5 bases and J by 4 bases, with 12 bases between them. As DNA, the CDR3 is TGTGCCAGCAGTCCTCGACTCAATTACAATGAGCAGTTCTTC. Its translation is CASSPRLNYNEQFF.

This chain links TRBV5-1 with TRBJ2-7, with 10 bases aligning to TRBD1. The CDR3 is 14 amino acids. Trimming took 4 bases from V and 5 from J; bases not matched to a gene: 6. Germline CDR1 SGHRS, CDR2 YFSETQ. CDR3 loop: CASSTGQGVDEQYF. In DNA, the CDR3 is TGCGCCAGCAGCACCGGACAGGGGGTCGACGAGCAGTACTTC.

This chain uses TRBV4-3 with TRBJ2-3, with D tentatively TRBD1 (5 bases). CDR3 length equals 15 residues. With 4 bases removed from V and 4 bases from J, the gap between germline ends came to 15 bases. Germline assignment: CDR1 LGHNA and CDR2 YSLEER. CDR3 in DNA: TGCGCCAGCAGCCCCCAAGCCAGGGTGCCAGATACGCAGTATTTT. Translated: CASSPQARVPDTQYF.

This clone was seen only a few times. CDR3 loop: CASSLSVGSYNEQFF. The CDR3 nucleotides read TGTGCCAGCAGCTTAAGTGTAGGCTCCTACAATGAGCAGTTCTTC. V is TRBV7-2 and J is TRBJ2-1; D call uncertain. Germline V gene lookup returns CDR1 SGHTA and CDR2 FQGNSA. This CDR3 has 15 residues. With 2 bases removed from V and 0 bases from J, the gap between germline ends came to 8 bases.

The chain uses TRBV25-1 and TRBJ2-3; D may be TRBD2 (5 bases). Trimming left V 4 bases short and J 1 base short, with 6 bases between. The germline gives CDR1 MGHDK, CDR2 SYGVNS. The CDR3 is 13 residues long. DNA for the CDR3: TGTGCCAGCAGTGTGAGGGGCACAGATACGCAGTATTTT. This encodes CASSVRGTDTQYF.

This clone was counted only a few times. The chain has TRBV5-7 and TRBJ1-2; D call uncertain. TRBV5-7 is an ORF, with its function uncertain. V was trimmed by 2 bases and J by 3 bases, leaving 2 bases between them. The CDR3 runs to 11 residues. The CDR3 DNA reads TGTGCCAGCAGCTTACACTATGGCTACACCTTC. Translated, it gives CASSLHYGYTF.